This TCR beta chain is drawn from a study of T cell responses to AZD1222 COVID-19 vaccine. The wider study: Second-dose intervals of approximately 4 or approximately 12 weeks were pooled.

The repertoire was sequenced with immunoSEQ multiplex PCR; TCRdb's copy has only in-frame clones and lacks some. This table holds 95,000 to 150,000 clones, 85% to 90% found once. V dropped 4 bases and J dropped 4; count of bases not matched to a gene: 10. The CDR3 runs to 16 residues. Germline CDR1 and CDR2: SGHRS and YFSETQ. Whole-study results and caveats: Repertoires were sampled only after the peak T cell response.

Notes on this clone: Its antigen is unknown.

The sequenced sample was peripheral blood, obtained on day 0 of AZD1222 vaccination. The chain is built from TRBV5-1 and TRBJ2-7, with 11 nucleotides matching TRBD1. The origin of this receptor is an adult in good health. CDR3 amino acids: CASSPGPGQGAYEQYF. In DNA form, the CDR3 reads TGCGCCAGCAGCCCGGGACCCGGACAGGGGGCTTACGAGCAGTACTTC. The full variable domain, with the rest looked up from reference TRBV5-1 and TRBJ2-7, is KAGVTQTPRYLIKTRGQQVTLSCSPISGHRSVSWYQQTPGQGLQFLFEYFSETQRNKGNFPGRFSGRQFSNSRSEMNVSTLELGDSALYLCASSPGPGQGAYEQYFGPGTRLTVT.